This T cell receptor (beta chain) was identified during a study of cytomegalovirus exposure and HLA in healthy donors. Study-level results: CMV serostatus was the only recorded immune exposure for donors.

Note on this clone: Antigen specificity is unknown.

60 Vbeta and 13 Jbeta primers were used in PCR. The protocol was immunoSEQ multiplex PCR, while the TCRdb copy is restricted to in-frame clones and leaves out a portion. This table holds over 80,000 clones, around 72% found once. The sample consisted of PBMCs. The clonotype comes from a man aged 40-49 years in good health and CMV-seronegative.

CDR3 in DNA: TGCGCCAGCAGCAATTCCCAAGCGGGGGGGCCCTACAATGAGCAGTTCTTC. It is translated as CASSNSQAGGPYNEQFF. V usage is TRBV5-1 and J usage is TRBJ2-1; the match to TRBD2 covers 10 bases. After removal of 4 bases from V and 2 bases from J, the junction contained 9 bases not matched to a gene. From germline, CDR1 is SGHRS and CDR2 YFSETQ. The CDR3 sequence is 17 residues long.